This is a list of T cell receptor beta chains from one sample in a study of siplizumab effects on memory and regulatory T cells. TCRdb's table, derived via immunoSEQ multiplex PCR, lists solely in-frame clones and lacks some. This sample has about 120,000 clones, with about 94% found just once. Source material: non-Treg CD4+ T cells sorted from blood. These receptors originate from a human donor in good health. The CDR3 runs from the conserved cysteine through the conserved F or W.

v_gene: TRBV6-6
CDR3aa: CASSYLLKGGEQFF

v_gene: TRBV6-1
CDR3aa: CASSEAGVPPYNEQFF

v_gene: TRBV9
CDR3aa: CASSSRGPEGTQYF

v_gene: TRBV18
CDR3aa: CASSYRDPLEQYF

v_gene: TRBV11-3
CDR3aa: CASSLQGNSYEQYF

v_gene: TRBV18
CDR3aa: CASSPGTGYNYGYTF

v_gene: TRBV7-9
CDR3aa: CASSLARGKETQYF

v_gene: TRBV10-3
CDR3aa: CAISELDRDSKNIQYF

v_gene: TRBV7-2
CDR3aa: CASSLSSDRTDTQYF

v_gene: TRBV6-5
CDR3aa: CASSYAGGLSYEQYF

v_gene: TRBV14
CDR3aa: CASSPGTRIREQFF

v_gene: TRBV5-6
CDR3aa: CASTRGTVQETQYF

v_gene: TRBV27
CDR3aa: CASSSLAGGRYEQYF

v_gene: TRBV30
CDR3aa: CAWPGDTDSNQPQHF

v_gene: TRBV2
CDR3aa: CASRKEGRVGYEQYF

v_gene: TRBV19
CDR3aa: CASSTRETQYF

v_gene: TRBV7-7
CDR3aa: CASSQLRTDTQYF

v_gene: TRBV11-1
CDR3aa: CASSPDRSRSFAAKNIQYF

v_gene: TRBV20-1
CDR3aa: CSARSVYGYTF

v_gene: TRBV7-2
CDR3aa: CASSLAYLLAETQYF

v_gene: TRBV5-8
CDR3aa: CASSLEGAAYNEQFF

v_gene: TRBV15
CDR3aa: CATSREQKSGELFF

v_gene: TRBV7-2
CDR3aa: CASSLEASEYNEQFF

v_gene: TRBV7-9
CDR3aa: CASSSYSVLNTEAFF

v_gene: TRBV7-7
CDR3aa: CASSLAGGIWGETQYF

v_gene: TRBV2
CDR3aa: CASLARPSSGANVLTF

v_gene: TRBV18
CDR3aa: CASSPTVENEQYF

v_gene: TRBV6-5
CDR3aa: CASRPGTLGDYGYTF

v_gene: TRBV6-1
CDR3aa: CASREVAGWGDTQYF

v_gene: TRBV5-6
CDR3aa: CASSLRLAGEDTQYF

v_gene: TRBV29-1
CDR3aa: CSVGRAVNQPQHF

v_gene: TRBV19
CDR3aa: CASSRDGWTSYEQYF

v_gene: TRBV5-4
CDR3aa: CASSSRTGGSYNEQFF

v_gene: TRBV27
CDR3aa: CASSLRRTYEQYF

v_gene: TRBV6-5
CDR3aa: CATRGDRTEAFF

v_gene: TRBV4-1
CDR3aa: CASSILPGLVNTGELFF

v_gene: TRBV4-2
CDR3aa: CASSQELTDTQYF